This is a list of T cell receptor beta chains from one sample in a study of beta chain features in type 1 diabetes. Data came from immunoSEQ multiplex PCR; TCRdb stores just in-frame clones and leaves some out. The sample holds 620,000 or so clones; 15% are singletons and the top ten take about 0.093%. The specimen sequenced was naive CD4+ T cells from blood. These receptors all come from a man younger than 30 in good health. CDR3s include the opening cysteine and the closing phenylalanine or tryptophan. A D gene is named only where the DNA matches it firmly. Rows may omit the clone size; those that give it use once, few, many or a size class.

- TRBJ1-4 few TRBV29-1 TGCAGCGTAAGAGAGGCCGCCAATGAAAAACTGTTTTTT CSVREAANEKLFF
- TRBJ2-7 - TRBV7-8 TGTGCCAGCAGCTTCCCGCCGGGTACCAGCTCCTACGAGCAGTACTTC CASSFPPGTSSYEQYF
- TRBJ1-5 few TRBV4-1 TGCGCCAGCAGCCAAGACGGGTGGCAGACTAGCAATCAGCCCCAGCATTTT CASSQDGWQTSNQPQHF
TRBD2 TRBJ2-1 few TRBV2 TGTGCCAGCAGAGCCCTGGGACTAGCGAAAGACAATGAGCAGTTCTTC CASRALGLAKDNEQFF
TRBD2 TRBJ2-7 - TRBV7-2 TGTGCCAGCAGCTCAACGGGACTAGCAAGGGAGCAGTACTTC CASSSTGLAREQYF
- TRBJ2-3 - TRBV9 TGTGCCAGCAGCGCAAGAGGGGATACGCAGTATTTT CASSARGDTQYF
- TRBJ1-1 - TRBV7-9 TGTGCCAGCAGCTTAGAAGGGCCGCAGACTGAAGCTTTCTTT CASSLEGPQTEAFF
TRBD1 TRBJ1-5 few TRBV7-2 TGTGCCAGCAGCGTACGGACAGGGTTTGGCAATCAGCCCCAGCATTTT CASSVRTGFGNQPQHF
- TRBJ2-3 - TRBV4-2 TGTGCCAGCAGCCAAGATGGAATCACAGATACGCAGTATTTT CASSQDGITDTQYF
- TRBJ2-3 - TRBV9 TGTGCCAGCAGTAGAGTCGACAGAATTCGCACAGATACGCAGTATTTT CASSRVDRIRTDTQYF
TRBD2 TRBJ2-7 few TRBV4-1 TGCGCCAGCAGCCAACTACTAGCGGGGGCCTCCTACGAGCAGTACTTC CASSQLLAGASYEQYF
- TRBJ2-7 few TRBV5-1 TGCGCCAGCAGCTTGGATACCTACGAGCAGTACTTC CASSLDTYEQYF
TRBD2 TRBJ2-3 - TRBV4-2 TGTGCCAGCAGCCAAGATGGGACTAGCGGGGGGGCAGATACGCAGTATTTT CASSQDGTSGGADTQYF
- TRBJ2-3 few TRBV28 TGTGCCAGCAGCTTGACTAGCACAGATACGCAGTATTTT CASSLTSTDTQYF
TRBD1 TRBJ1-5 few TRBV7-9 TGTGCCAGCAGCTTAACCGAGACAGGGACTCAGCCCCAGCATTTT CASSLTETGTQPQHF
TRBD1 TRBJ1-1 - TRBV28 TGTGCCGCTCGCACAGGGGTGGGGACTGAAGCTTTCTTT CAARTGVGTEAFF
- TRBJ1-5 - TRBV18 TGTGCCAGCTCACTGCGGGACATTCAGCCCCAGCATTTT CASSLRDIQPQHF
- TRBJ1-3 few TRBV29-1 TGCAGCGTTGGGGGGGCTAAAAATGGAAACACCATATATTTT CSVGGAKNGNTIYF
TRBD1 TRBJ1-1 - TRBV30 TGTGCCTGGAGTGTACAGGGGGTGCCTGGAGCTTTCTTT CAWSVQGVPGAFF
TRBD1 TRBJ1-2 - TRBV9 TGTGCCAGCAGCGTACGGACAGGGGACTATGGCTACACCTTC CASSVRTGDYGYTF
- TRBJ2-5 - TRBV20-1 TGCAGTGTGCCGAGGGAGACCCAGTACTTC CSVPRETQYF
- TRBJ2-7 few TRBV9 TGTGCCAGCAGCGTAGCAGGTGGAGGAGTTTCCTACGAGCAGTACTTC CASSVAGGGVSYEQYF
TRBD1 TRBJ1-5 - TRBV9 TGTGCCAGCAGCGTAGGCTCCAGGGGGAATCAGCCCCAGCATTTT CASSVGSRGNQPQHF
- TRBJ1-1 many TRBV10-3 TGTGCCACGATGATGAACACTGAAGCTTTCTTT CATMMNTEAFF
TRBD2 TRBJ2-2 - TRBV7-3 TGTGCCAGCAGCGGGACTAGCGGGAGAGGGGAGCTGTTTTTT CASSGTSGRGELFF
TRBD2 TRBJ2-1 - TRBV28 TGTGCCAGCAACCGACTAGCGGGATCCTACAATGAGCAGTTCTTC CASNRLAGSYNEQFF
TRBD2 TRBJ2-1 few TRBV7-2 TGTGCCAGCAGCTTAGATATGCGGGAGCTCCGATACAATGAGCAGTTCTTC CASSLDMRELRYNEQFF
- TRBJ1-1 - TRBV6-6 TGTGCCAGCAGGGGCGATGGCAACACTGAAGCTTTCTTT CASRGDGNTEAFF
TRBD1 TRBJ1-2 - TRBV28 TGTGCCAGCAGTTTGCGGGGCTACAGGGGTAACAGGCACTATGGCTACACCTTC CASSLRGYRGNRHYGYTF
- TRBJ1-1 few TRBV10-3 TGTGCCTCCACACGGATTGTGAACACTGAAGCTTTCTTT CASTRIVNTEAFF
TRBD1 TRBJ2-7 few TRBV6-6 TGTGCCAGCAGTCCGACAGGGCCCACAGGGGAGCAGTACTTC CASSPTGPTGEQYF
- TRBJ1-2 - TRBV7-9 TGTGCCAGCAGCTTAACAGGTTTGAATGGCTACACCTTC CASSLTGLNGYTF
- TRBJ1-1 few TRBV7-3 TGTGCCAGCAGCTTAAGGGCAGTGAACACTGAAGCTTTCTTT CASSLRAVNTEAFF
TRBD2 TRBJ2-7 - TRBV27 TGTGCCAGCAGTTTAAGGGAGGGGAGTAGGCAGTACTTC CASSLREGSRQYF
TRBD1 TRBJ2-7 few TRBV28 TGTGCCAGCAGTTTCCATATCTCCCGGGACAGCTCCTACGAGCAGTACTTC CASSFHISRDSSYEQYF
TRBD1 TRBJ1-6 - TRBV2 TGTGCCAGCAGTACCACCCAAGGCGCAGGGGGCAATTCACCCCTCCACTTT CASSTTQGAGGNSPLHF